The 7 T cell receptor beta chains below were found in one sample sequenced in a study of technical replicates of blood from a few donors. The table came from immunoSEQ multiplex PCR; TCRdb's copy has only in-frame clones and leaves some out. The repertoire holds around 100,000 clones, with 85% to 95% as singletons. The sequencing input was T cells isolated from PBMCs. These receptors originate from a human donor in good health.

This clone appeared once. This chain uses TRBV5-1 with TRBJ2-3; 10 bases are a match to TRBD2. The junction had 8 bases not matched to a gene; V was cut back by 7 bases and J by 3 bases. From germline, CDR1 is SGHRS and CDR2 YFSETQ. This CDR3 has 15 amino acids. DNA for the CDR3: TGCGCCAGCTATTTGGGACTAGCGACTACAGATACGCAGTATTTT. It encodes CASYLGLATTDTQYF.

The J gene is TRBJ2-1, the V gene TRBV7-3; TRBD2 matches 9 bases. Germline V lookup: CDR1 SGHTA, CDR2 FQGTGA. Trimming cost V 2 bases and J 4 bases; bases outside gene matches: 3. This CDR3 has 15 residues. DNA for the CDR3: TGTGCCAGCAGCTTACAGAGCGGGAGGTACAATGAGCAGTTCTTC. It specifies CASSLQSGRYNEQFF.

Concerning this clone: The junction does not match germline at one end; this may be a read error. The chain is built from TRBV7-7 and TRBJ2-7; maybe TRBD2 (6 bases). This CDR3 comprises 13 residues. In germline, CDR1 is SSHAT, CDR2 FNYEAQ (reference sequence). The CDR3 region has the DNA TGTGCTAGCAGCTTAGAGGAGGGAATCGAGCAGTACTTC. Translating gives CASSLEEGIEQYF.

This clone is medium-sized within its sample. Written as DNA, the CDR3 is TGTGCCAGCAGGGGACAGGGAGGAACCTACGAGCAGTACTTC. Protein product: CASRGQGGTYEQYF. The chain employs TRBV7-9 and TRBJ2-7; 9 nucleotides agree with TRBD1. This CDR3 contains 14 residues. J lost 2 bases, V lost 6 bases, and 5 bases had no gene match. Germline CDR1 and CDR2: SEHNR and FQNEAQ (reference sequence).

This clone came up once. The rearrangement links TRBV11-3 to TRBJ2-7; 7 bases are a match to TRBD1. Germline CDR1 SGHNT, CDR2 YENEEA. Trimming at V came to 8 bases and at J to 3 bases, leaving 7 bases not matched to a gene. This CDR3 region has 13 residues. The CDR3 DNA reads TGTGCCAGCGTTCCCAGGGACAGCTACGAGCAGTACTTC. This encodes CASVPRDSYEQYF. The whole variable domain, remainder taken from reference TRBV11-3 and TRBJ2-7, is EAGVVQSPRYKIIEKKQPVAFWCNPISGHNTLYWYLQNLGQGPELLIRYENEEAVDDSQLPKDRFSAERLKGVDSTLKIQPAELGDSAVYLCASVPRDSYEQYFGPGTRLTVT.

In this sample, this clone turned up once. The CDR3 DNA reads as TGTGCCAGCAGCGTCAGACAGGGGAACTATGGCTACACCTTC. Its protein product is CASSVRQGNYGYTF. The genes are TRBV9 and TRBJ1-2; 8 bases fit TRBD1. The germline V gene has CDR1 SGDLS and CDR2 YYNGEE. The ends lost 2 bases at V and 2 bases at J; junction bases unmatched: 2. The CDR3 runs to 14 residues.

The chain joins TRBV18 to TRBJ2-1, with D possibly TRBD2 on 7 matching bases. The germline CDR1 and CDR2 sequences are KGHSH and LQKENI. Trimming took off 3 bases at V and 15 bases at J, with 24 bases between the two ends. This CDR3 contains 15 residues. The chain's CDR3 is CASSPRTVMRESRFF. As DNA, the CDR3 is TGTGCCAGCTCACCGCGGACAGTAATGCGGGAGTCGCGGTTCTTC.